A single sample is the source of the 8 T cell receptor beta chains below, sequenced in a study of T cell clonality in common variable immunodeficiency. Generated by immunoSEQ multiplex PCR, the TCRdb table keeps only in-frame clones and is missing some. The sample was found to contain around 60,000 clones, and every one recurs. Sample: peripheral blood mononuclear cells. The receptors were gathered from a person aged 18 to 69 in good health.

In its sample, this clone was seen many times. The read ends 3 residues shy of where the CDR3 ends; the end is completed using the germline J gene. The rearrangement links TRBV20-1 to TRBJ2-6, with 8 bases aligning to TRBD1. V dropped 4 bases and J dropped 4; count of bases not matched to a gene: 12. The CDR3 runs 17 residues. Germline-derived CDR1 and CDR2 are DFQATT and SNEGSKA (reference sequence). Partial CDR3 DNA: TGCAGTGCTAATCAGGGGCAGGGGGCGTCGGGGGCCAACGTC. Its translation: CSANQGQGASGANV. Given in full, the CDR3 is CSANQGQGASGANVLTF.

Ten or more counts support this clone. CDR3 DNA, as far as it was read: TGTGCCACCAGCATCCCCGGAGATACG. Translation gives CATSIPGDT. The complete CDR3 sequence is CATSIPGDTQYF. The chain uses TRBV15 and TRBJ2-3; D is uncertain. The CDR3 is cut off 3 residues early in the read; its end comes from the germline J gene. Trimming took 4 bases from V and 5 from J, leaving 7 bases between them. Germline-derived CDR1 and CDR2 are LNHNV and YYDKDF (reference sequence). The CDR3 length is 12 residues. Looking up the rest from reference TRBV15 and TRBJ2-3 gives the full variable domain: DAMVIQNPRYQVTQFGKPVTLSCSQTLNHNVMYWYQQKSSQAPKLLFHYYDKDFNNEADTPDNFQSRRPNTSFCFLDIRSPGLGDTAMYLCATSIPGDTQYFGPGTRLTVL.

This clone has ten or more counts. CDR3 DNA (partial): TGTGCCAGCAGCTTTGACAGGGCCTATGGC. This sequence encodes CASSFDRAYG. The complete CDR3 protein is CASSFDRAYGYTF. V is TRBV7-3 and J is TRBJ1-2, with 7 positions matching TRBD1. The CDR3 goes on 3 residues after the read ends, and that part is filled in from the germline J gene. Germline assignment: CDR1 SGHTA and CDR2 FQGTGA. CDR3 size: 13 residues. The V and J ends lost 3 bases and 4 bases, in that order; junction bases with no gene match: 2.

There are many counts of this clone. The read terminates 3 residues ahead of where the CDR3 ends, so the germline J gene completes it. The chain links TRBV12-3 or TRBV12-4 to TRBJ1-5; D gene uncertain. V was cut by 4 bases and J by 0 bases, with 10 bases left in between. The CDR3 spans 15 residues. CDR3 protein: CASSSPGNSNQPQHF. The covered CDR3 bases are TGTGCCAGCAGTTCCCCAGGAAATAGCAATCAGCCC.

This clone occurred many times. The read halts 3 residues ahead of the CDR3 end, with the missing end drawn from the germline J gene. The rearrangement uses TRBV5-6 and TRBJ2-2, with TRBD1 identical over 9 bases. Germline CDR1 is SGHDT and CDR2 is YYEEEE. CDR3 size: 12 residues. The CDR3 here is CASRGTGLVLFF. The covered CDR3 bases are TGTGCCAGCAGGGGGACAGGGTTAGTG.

This clone was detected many times. The read gets to within 3 residues of the CDR3 end, and the germline J gene fills in the rest. This sequence joins TRBV12-3 or TRBV12-4 and TRBJ1-1; D ambiguous. The CDR3 spans 19 residues. V was shortened by 3 bases and J by 1 base, with 24 bases between the two germline ends. The sequenced part of the CDR3 DNA is TGTGCCAGCAGTTTCGGAGGGTTAAGGAGCCTGGCAGGGAACACTGAA. It is translated as CASSFGGLRSLAGNTE. The full CDR3 is CASSFGGLRSLAGNTEAFF.

This clone has at least ten counts. Sequencing ends 3 residues short of the CDR3 end; the germline J gene provides the rest. This chain connects TRBV19 to TRBJ2-4; TRBD1 might be the D (5 bases). The CDR3 is 16 residues long. V was pared by 5 bases and J by 0 bases, with 14 bases between. CDR1 and CDR2 (germline): LNHDA, SQIVND (reference sequence). This CDR3 is CASSGADSLAKNIQYF. The sequenced CDR3 bases are TGTGCCAGTAGTGGGGCCGACAGTCTAGCCAAAAACATT. Full variable domain (missing parts from reference TRBV19 and TRBJ2-4): DGGITQSPKYLFRKEGQNVTLSCEQNLNHDAMYWYRQDPGQGLRLIYYSQIVNDFQKGDIAEGYSVSREKKESFPLTVTSAQKNPTAFYLCASSGADSLAKNIQYFGAGTRLSVL.

This clone was seen repeatedly, ten times or more. With the read ending 3 residues before the CDR3 end, the germline J gene is used to fill in that end. The chain employs TRBV20-1 and TRBJ1-1; TRBD1 might be the D (6 bases). Germline V gene data show CDR1 as DFQATT and CDR2 as SNEGSKA (reference sequence). V was trimmed by 7 bases and J by 1 base, leaving 13 bases between them. CDR3 length: 13 residues. CDR3 in amino acids: CSVAGQSNTEAFF. The sequenced CDR3 bases are TGCAGTGTGGCGGGACAATCGAACACTGAA.